The text below deals with one TCR beta chain. Source study methods: Amplification with reference gene primers provided the estimates of nucleated cell counts. Sequencing used immunoSEQ multiplex PCR; TCRdb keeps in-frame clones, though not all of them. Clone size and V and J calls were adopted from that table, with D and trimming inferred from the DNA. In the table there are about 58,000 clones, 78% of which are singletons. These data come from a study of blood T cell repertoires in COVID-19. About the research overall: Sites across the United States, Italy and Spain contributed samples from acute and convalescent COVID-19. T cells, B-cell-depleted T cells, or PBMCs provided the cDNA or gDNA that served as material.

Deletions cut 2 bases from V and 2 bases from J, with 7 bases between. This CDR3 spans 14 amino acids. From germline, CDR1 is SGHTA and CDR2 FQGNSA. Sequenced material: peripheral blood. The TCR originated in a human donor in a cohort sampled during active COVID-19. The J gene is TRBJ1-5, the V gene TRBV7-2, with D perhaps TRBD1 (5 bases). CDR3 sequence (DNA): TGTGCCAGCAGCTTAACGGGGGGCAATCAGCCCCAGCATTTT. Translating gives CASSLTGGNQPQHF.